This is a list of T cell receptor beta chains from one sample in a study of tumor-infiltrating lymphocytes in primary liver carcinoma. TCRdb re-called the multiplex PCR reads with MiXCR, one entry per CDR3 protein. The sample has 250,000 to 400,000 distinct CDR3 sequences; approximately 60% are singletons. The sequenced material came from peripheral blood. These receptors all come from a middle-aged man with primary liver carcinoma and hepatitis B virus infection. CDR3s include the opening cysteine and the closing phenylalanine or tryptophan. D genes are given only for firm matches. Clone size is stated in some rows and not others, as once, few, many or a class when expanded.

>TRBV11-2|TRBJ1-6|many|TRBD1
TGTGCCAGCAGCCCAAGGCCGGGACAGGGGAGCTCCTATAATTCACCCCTCCACTTT
CASSPRPGQGSSYNSPLHF
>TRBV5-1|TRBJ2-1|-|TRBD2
TGCGCCAGCAGTTCCGGGAGGGGGTACAATGAGCAGTTCTTC
CASSSGRGYNEQFF
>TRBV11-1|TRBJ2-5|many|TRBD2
TGTGCCAGCAGCTTAAGGGGGACTAGCGGGAGAGTCGGACAAGAGACCCAGTACTTC
CASSLRGTSGRVGQETQYF
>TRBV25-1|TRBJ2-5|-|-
TGTGCCAGCAGTGAACTAGGTTCTCAAGAGACCCAGTACTTC
CASSELGSQETQYF
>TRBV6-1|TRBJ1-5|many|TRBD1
TGTGCCAGCAGTTGGGACAGGGGAAATCAGCCCCAGCATTTT
CASSWDRGNQPQHF
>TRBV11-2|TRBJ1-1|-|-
TGTGCCAGCAGCCTGGCCAAGACGGCGAACACTGAAGCTTTCTTT
CASSLAKTANTEAFF
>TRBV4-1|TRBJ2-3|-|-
TGCGCCAGCAGCCAAGAAGGGATTCCGGGGGATACACAGTGTTTT
CASSQEGIPGDTQCF
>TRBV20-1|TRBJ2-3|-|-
TGCAGTGCCCCCACAGGCACTAAGGCGCAGTATTTT
CSAPTGTKAQYF
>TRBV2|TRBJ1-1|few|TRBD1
TGTGCCAGCAGGGCGGGACAGTGGGCTGAAGCTTTCTTT
CASRAGQWAEAFF
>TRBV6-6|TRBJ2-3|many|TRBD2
TGTGCCAGCAGTGGGCTGGGACTAGCGGGGAAATCAGATACGCAGTATTTT
CASSGLGLAGKSDTQYF
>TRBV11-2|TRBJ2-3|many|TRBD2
TGTGCCAGCAGCTTAGAGTTACTAGCGGGAGTAGCAGATACGCAGTATTTT
CASSLELLAGVADTQYF
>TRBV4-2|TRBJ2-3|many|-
TGTGCCAGCAGCCAAGATCTAGGAGGGGTGGCAGATACGCAGTATTTT
CASSQDLGGVADTQYF
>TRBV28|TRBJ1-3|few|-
TGTGCCGGCGTCAGAAAAAACACCATATATTTT
CAGVRKNTIYF
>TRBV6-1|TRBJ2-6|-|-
TGTGCCAGCAGTGAGTTCCCGCCCAACAGGGCCTCTGGGGCCAACGTCCTGACTTTC
CASSEFPPNRASGANVLTF
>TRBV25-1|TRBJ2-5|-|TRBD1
TGTGCCAGCAGTCCGGACAGGGGATCTTTGGAGACCCAGTACTTC
CASSPDRGSLETQYF
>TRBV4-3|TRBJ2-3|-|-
TGTGCCAGCAGCCTTTCCTTAGAGGGAGCTGAGACAGATACGCAGTATTTT
CASSLSLEGAETDTQYF
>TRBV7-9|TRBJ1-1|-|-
TGTGCCAGCAGCGATGCTCGGCTCAAAAACACCGAAGCTTTCTTT
CASSDARLKNTEAFF
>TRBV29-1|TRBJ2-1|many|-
TGCAGCGTCCGAAGTGGACGGGACAATGAGCAGTTCTTC
CSVRSGRDNEQFF
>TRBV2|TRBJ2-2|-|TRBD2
TGTGCCAGCAGATCTAGCGGGAGGGCCGGGGAGCCGTTTTTT
CASRSSGRAGEPFF
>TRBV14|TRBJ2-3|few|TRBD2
TGTGCCAGCAGCCTACGGAGCGGGAGGGCCGTGACAGATACGCAGTATTTT
CASSLRSGRAVTDTQYF
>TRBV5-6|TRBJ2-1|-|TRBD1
TGTGCCAGCAGCTCAACAGGGGGCCTTTCATACAATGAGCAGTTCTTC
CASSSTGGLSYNEQFF
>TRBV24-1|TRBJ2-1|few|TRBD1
TGTGCCACCAAGGACAGGGTGGATGAGCAGTTCTTC
CATKDRVDEQFF
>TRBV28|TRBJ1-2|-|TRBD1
TGTGCCAGCAAGACAGGGGGCGACTACTATGGCTACACCTTC
CASKTGGDYYGYTF
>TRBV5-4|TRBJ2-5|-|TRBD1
TGTGCCCGCAGCTTCCGTCGGACAGGGGGAGAGACCCAGTACTTC
CARSFRRTGGETQYF
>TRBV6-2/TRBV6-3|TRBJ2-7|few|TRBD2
TGTGCCAGCACCCCCCGGACTAGCAAGATAGACGAGCAGTACTTC
CASTPRTSKIDEQYF
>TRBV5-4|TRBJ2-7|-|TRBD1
TGTGCTAGCAGCGTACAGGGGCTGGACGAGCAGTACTTC
CASSVQGLDEQYF
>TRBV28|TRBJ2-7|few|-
TGTGCCAGCAGTTTAAGGGGCAGGTCCTACGAGCAGTACTTC
CASSLRGRSYEQYF
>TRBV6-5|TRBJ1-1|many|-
TGTGCCAGCAGTTCCCCCGCGATGAACACTGAAGCTTTCTTT
CASSSPAMNTEAFF
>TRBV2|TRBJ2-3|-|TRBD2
TGTGCCAGCAGACTCCAGACTAGCGGGAGCACAGATGCGCAGTATTTT
CASRLQTSGSTDAQYF